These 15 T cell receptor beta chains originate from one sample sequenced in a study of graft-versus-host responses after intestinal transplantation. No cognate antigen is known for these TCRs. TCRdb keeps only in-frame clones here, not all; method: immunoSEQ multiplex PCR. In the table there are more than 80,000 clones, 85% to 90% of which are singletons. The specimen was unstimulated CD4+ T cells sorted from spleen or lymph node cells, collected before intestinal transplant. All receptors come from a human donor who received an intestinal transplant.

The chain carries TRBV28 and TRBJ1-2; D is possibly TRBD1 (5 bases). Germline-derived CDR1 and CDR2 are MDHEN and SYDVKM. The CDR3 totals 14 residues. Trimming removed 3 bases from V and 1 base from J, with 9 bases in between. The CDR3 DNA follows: TGTGCCAGCAGTTTTTTGGGGGGTAACTATGGCTACACCTTC. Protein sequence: CASSFLGGNYGYTF.

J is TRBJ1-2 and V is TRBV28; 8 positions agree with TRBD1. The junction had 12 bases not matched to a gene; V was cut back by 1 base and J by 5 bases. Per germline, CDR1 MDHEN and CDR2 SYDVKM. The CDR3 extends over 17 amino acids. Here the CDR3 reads CASSLLAGGPPPYGYTF. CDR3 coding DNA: TGTGCCAGCAGTTTATTGGCAGGGGGCCCTCCTCCATATGGCTACACCTTC.

The CDR3 DNA is TGTGCCAGCAGTCGACAGGGCAAGTACAATGAGCAGTTCTTC. This gives the protein CASSRQGKYNEQFF. This chain joins TRBV6-5 and TRBJ2-1; 7 bases are a match to TRBD1. Germline V gives CDR1 MNHEY, CDR2 SVGAGI. The junction had 5 bases not matched to a gene; V was cut back by 5 bases and J by 4 bases. CDR3 size: 14 residues.

Written as DNA, the CDR3 is TGCGCCAGCAGTCCCGGGACTAGCCAAGAGACCCAGTACTTC. This encodes CASSPGTSQETQYF. The V call is TRBV5-1, the J call TRBJ2-5; TRBD2 aligns across 8 bases. Germline CDR1 reads SGHRS; CDR2 reads YFSETQ. J lost 1 base, V lost 5 bases, and 4 bases had no gene match. The CDR3 consists of 14 residues.

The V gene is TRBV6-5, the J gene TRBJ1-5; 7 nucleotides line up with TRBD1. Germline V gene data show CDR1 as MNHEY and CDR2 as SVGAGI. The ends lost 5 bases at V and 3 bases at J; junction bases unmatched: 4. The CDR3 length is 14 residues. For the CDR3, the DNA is TGTGCCAGCAGTGCTGACAGGGTCAATCAGCCCCAGCATTTT. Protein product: CASSADRVNQPQHF.

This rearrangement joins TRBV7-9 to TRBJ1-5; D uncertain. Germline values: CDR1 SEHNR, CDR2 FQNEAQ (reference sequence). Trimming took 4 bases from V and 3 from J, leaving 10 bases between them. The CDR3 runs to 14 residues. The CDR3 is CASSSPGNNQPQHF. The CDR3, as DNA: TGTGCCAGCAGCTCACCGGGAAACAATCAGCCCCAGCATTTT.

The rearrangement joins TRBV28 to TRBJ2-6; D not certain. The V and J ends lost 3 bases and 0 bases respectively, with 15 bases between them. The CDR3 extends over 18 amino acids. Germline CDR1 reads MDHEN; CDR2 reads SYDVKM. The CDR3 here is CASSFLELPSSGANVLTF. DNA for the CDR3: TGTGCCAGCAGTTTTTTGGAGTTACCGAGCTCTGGGGCCAACGTCCTGACTTTC.

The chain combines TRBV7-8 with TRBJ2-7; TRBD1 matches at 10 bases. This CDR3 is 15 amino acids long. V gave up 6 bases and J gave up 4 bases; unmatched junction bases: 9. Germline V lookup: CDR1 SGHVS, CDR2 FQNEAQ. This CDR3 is CASSLIPGQGYEQYF. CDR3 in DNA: TGTGCCAGCAGTCTAATCCCGGGACAGGGGTACGAGCAGTACTTC.

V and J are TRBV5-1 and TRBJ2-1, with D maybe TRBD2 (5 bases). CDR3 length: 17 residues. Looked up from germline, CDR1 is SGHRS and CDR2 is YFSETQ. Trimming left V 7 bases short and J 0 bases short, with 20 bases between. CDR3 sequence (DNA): TGCGCCAGCTCTCGGAGTCAGGTGGGGAGCTCCTACAATGAGCAGTTCTTC. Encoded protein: CASSRSQVGSSYNEQFF.

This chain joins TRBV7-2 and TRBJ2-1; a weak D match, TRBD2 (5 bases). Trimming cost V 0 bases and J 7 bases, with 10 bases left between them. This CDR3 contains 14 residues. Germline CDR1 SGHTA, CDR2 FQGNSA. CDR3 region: CASSLAARRNEQFF. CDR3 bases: TGTGCCAGCAGCTTAGCGGCCCGGAGGAATGAGCAGTTCTTC.

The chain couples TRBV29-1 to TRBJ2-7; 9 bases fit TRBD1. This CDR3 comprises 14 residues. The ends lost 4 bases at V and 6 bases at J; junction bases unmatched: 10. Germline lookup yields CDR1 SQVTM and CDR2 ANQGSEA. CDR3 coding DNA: TGCAGCGTTGGCGGTGGGACAGGGTCGGGCGAGCAGTACTTC. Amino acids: CSVGGGTGSGEQYF.

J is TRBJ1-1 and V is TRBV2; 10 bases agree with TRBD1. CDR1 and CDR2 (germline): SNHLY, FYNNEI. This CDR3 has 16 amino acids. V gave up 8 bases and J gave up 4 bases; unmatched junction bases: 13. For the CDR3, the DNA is TGTGCCAGCCGTATAGACTCCGGGACAGGGGCCACTGAAGCTTTCTTT. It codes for CASRIDSGTGATEAFF.

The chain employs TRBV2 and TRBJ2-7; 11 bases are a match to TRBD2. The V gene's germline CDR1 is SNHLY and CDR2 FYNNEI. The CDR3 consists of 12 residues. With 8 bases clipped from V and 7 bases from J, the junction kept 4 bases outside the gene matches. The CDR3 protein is CASCRLAGEQYF. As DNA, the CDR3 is TGTGCCAGCTGTCGACTAGCGGGAGAGCAGTACTTC.

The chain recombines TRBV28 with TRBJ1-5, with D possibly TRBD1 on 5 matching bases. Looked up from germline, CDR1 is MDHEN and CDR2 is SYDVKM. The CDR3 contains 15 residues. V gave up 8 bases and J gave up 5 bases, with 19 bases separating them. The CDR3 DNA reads TGTGCCAGCGGGGCTGTGACACGGCTCTATCAGCCCCAGCATTTT. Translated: CASGAVTRLYQPQHF.

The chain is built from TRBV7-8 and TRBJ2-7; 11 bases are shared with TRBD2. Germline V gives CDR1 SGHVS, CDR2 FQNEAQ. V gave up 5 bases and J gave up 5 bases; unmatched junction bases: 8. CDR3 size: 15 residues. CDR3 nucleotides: TGTGCCAGCAGCCCATACCGACTAGCGGGGAACGAGCAGTACTTC. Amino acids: CASSPYRLAGNEQYF.